The rows below give T cell receptor beta chains drawn from one sample of a study of CD8 T cells in ankylosing spondylitis. TCRdb independently ran MiXCR on the 5' RACE reads; one entry per CDR3 protein. The table includes about 800,000 distinct CDR3 sequences, roughly 10% detected once. The material sequenced was blood, either unsorted or a sorted T cell fraction (not recorded which). The receptor set was obtained from a male donor with ankylosing spondylitis. CDR3s include the opening cysteine and the closing phenylalanine or tryptophan. The order of the fields is V gene, J gene, D gene, clone size, CDR3 protein, CDR3 DNA. D genes are given only for firm matches. For some rows the clone size is stated as once, few or many, or as a class when expanded; others skip it.

>TRBV6-5|TRBJ1-2|.|.
CASRPDRYGYTF
TGTGCCAGCAGGCCTGACAGATATGGCTACACCTTC
>TRBV11-2|TRBJ2-1|.|few
CASSPLSLTHEQFF
TGTGCCAGCAGCCCACTATCGTTAACACATGAGCAGTTCTTC
>TRBV2|TRBJ1-5|.|.
CASRGGGAGQPQHF
TGTGCCAGCAGGGGAGGGGGGGCAGGACAGCCCCAGCATTTT
>TRBV20-1|TRBJ2-1|.|.
CSADPGRSGNEQFF
TGCAGTGCAGATCCGGGACGGAGTGGGAATGAGCAGTTCTTC
>TRBV3-1|TRBJ2-1|.|few
CASSQQGLSYNEQFF
TGTGCCAGCAGCCAACAGGGTCTCTCCTACAATGAGCAGTTCTTC
>TRBV7-2|TRBJ2-7|.|few
CASSSYFYEQYF
TGTGCCAGCAGCTCCTACTTCTACGAGCAGTACTTC
>TRBV20-1|TRBJ2-2|.|few
CSARGYREKANTGELFF
TGCAGTGCTAGAGGGTACAGAGAGAAAGCGAACACCGGGGAGCTGTTTTTT
>TRBV20-1|TRBJ2-7|.|few
CSARDYSSLKLGEQYF
TGCAGTGCTAGAGATTATAGTAGTCTTAAACTTGGGGAGCAGTACTTC
>TRBV12-2|TRBJ1-6|.|.
CASRPQQGPYNSPLHF
TGTGCAAGTCGCCCTCAGCAGGGTCCTTATAATTCACCCCTCCACTTT
>TRBV20-1|TRBJ1-2|.|few
CSAGGSTGYYGYTF
TGCAGTGCTGGAGGTTCGACGGGATACTATGGCTACACCTTC
>TRBV4-1|TRBJ2-3|TRBD2|.
CASSQDSGDGDTQYF
TGCGCCAGCAGCCAAGATAGCGGGGACGGGGATACGCAGTATTTT
>TRBV12-3/TRBV12-4|TRBJ2-1|TRBD2|.
CASSLASGAGLAGDEQFF
TGTGCCAGCAGTTTAGCGTCTGGTGCGGGCCTAGCGGGAGATGAGCAGTTCTTC
>TRBV11-2|TRBJ2-1|.|few
CASSFAGLYNEQFF
TGTGCCAGCAGCTTTGCGGGGCTCTACAATGAGCAGTTCTTC
>TRBV11-2|TRBJ1-2|.|few
CASSLGQFGYTF
TGTGCCAGCAGCTTAGGACAGTTCGGCTACACCTTC